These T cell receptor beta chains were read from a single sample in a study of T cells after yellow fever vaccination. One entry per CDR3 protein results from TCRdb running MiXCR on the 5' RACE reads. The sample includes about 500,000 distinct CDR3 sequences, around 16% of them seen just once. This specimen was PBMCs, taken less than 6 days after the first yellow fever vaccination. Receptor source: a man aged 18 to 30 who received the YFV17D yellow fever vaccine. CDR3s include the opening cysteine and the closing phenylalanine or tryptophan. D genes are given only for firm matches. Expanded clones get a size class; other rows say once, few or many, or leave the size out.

CSARGSGANVLTF TGCAGTGCTAGGGGTTCTGGGGCCAACGTCCTGACTTTC TRBV20-1 many . TRBJ2-6
CASSPTVSEAFF TGTGCCAGCTCACCCACTGTCTCTGAAGCTTTCTTT TRBV18 few . TRBJ1-1
CASSQDPHSYTEAFF TGTGCCAGCAGCCAAGATCCGCACAGCTACACTGAAGCTTTCTTT TRBV3-1 . . TRBJ1-1
CASSRSGGGSTDTQYF TGTGCCAGCTCACGGTCAGGTGGGGGTTCCACAGATACGCAGTATTTT TRBV18 . . TRBJ2-3
CASSSKDWQPLHF TGTGCCAGCAGCTCCAAGGACTGGCAGCCCCTCCACTTT TRBV6-2/TRBV6-3 . . TRBJ1-6
CASSTGTGDSPLHF TGTGCCAGCAGCACAGGGACAGGGGACTCACCCCTCCACTTT TRBV4-2 few TRBD1 TRBJ1-6
CASRIQGASEQPQHF TGTGCCAGCCGGATACAGGGGGCCTCGGAGCAGCCCCAGCATTTT TRBV19 . TRBD1 TRBJ1-5
CASSSSSGANTGELFF TGTGCCAGCTCATCATCTAGCGGGGCGAACACCGGGGAGCTGTTTTTT TRBV18 . TRBD2 TRBJ2-2
CASSLRVTEAFF TGTGCCAGCAGCTTACGAGTCACTGAAGCTTTCTTT TRBV7-8 . . TRBJ1-1
CASSFIQAGYKRNEQFF TGTGCCAGCAGCTTCATCCAAGCGGGGTATAAACGGAATGAGCAGTTCTTC TRBV11-1 . TRBD2 TRBJ2-1
CASSQSTGSSGYTF TGCGCCAGCAGCCAATCTACAGGGTCCTCTGGCTACACCTTC TRBV4-1 . . TRBJ1-2
CASSPNRGLQETQYF TGTGCCAGCAGCCCCAACAGGGGTCTCCAAGAGACCCAGTACTTC TRBV25-1 . TRBD1 TRBJ2-5
CASSFGRNMNTEAFF TGTGCCAGCAGCTTTGGCAGAAACATGAACACTGAAGCTTTCTTT TRBV11-1 . . TRBJ1-1
CASSYQFPGVGNTIYF TGTGCCAGCAGTTACCAGTTCCCCGGGGTTGGAAACACCATATATTTT TRBV6-5 . . TRBJ1-3
CASSYSPGHINTGELFF TGTGCCAGCAGCTATAGTCCGGGACACATTAACACCGGGGAGCTGTTTTTT TRBV7-8 . . TRBJ2-2
CASSQQAGQGIQYF TGCGCCAGCAGCCAACAAGCGGGGCAGGGCATCCAGTACTTC TRBV4-3 . TRBD2 TRBJ2-5
CASNQRGEAFF TGTGCCAGCAACCAAAGAGGAGAAGCTTTCTTT TRBV12-3/TRBV12-4 few . TRBJ1-1
CASGMTGGTDTQYF TGTGCCAGCGGAATGACAGGAGGGACAGATACGCAGTATTTT TRBV6-1 . . TRBJ2-3
CASSQDRDRGFDYGYTF TGTGCCAGCAGCCAAGACCGGGACAGGGGCTTCGACTATGGCTACACCTTC TRBV4-2 . TRBD1 TRBJ1-2
CSARGLTDNQPQHF TGCAGTGCTAGAGGGCTGACAGACAATCAGCCCCAGCATTTT TRBV20-1 many . TRBJ1-5
CASSQAAGGHEAFF TGTGCCAGCAGCCAAGCCGCGGGGGGACACGAAGCTTTCTTT TRBV3-1 . . TRBJ1-1
CASSPTLRGHEQYF TGCGCCAGCAGCCCAACCCTTCGGGGCCACGAGCAGTACTTC TRBV4-1 . . TRBJ2-7
CASSQGLAGGVETQYF TGCGCCAGCAGCCAGGGACTAGCGGGGGGGGTGGAGACCCAGTACTTC TRBV4-1 . TRBD2 TRBJ2-5
CASTPFGSYGYTF TGCGCCAGCACGCCGTTCGGCTCCTATGGCTACACCTTC TRBV4-3 . . TRBJ1-2
CASSSLAYNEQFF TGTGCCAGCAGCTCCCTTGCCTACAATGAGCAGTTCTTC TRBV5-5 . . TRBJ2-1
CASSRNSWGTEAFF TGTGCCAGCAGCCGAAATAGCTGGGGCACTGAAGCTTTCTTT TRBV14 . . TRBJ1-1
CASAGLERLRFNEQFF TGTGCCAGCGCGGGGCTCGAACGCCTCCGATTCAATGAGCAGTTCTTC TRBV27 . . TRBJ2-1
CASSFFPGSGNTIYF TGTGCCAGCAGCTTTTTTCCCGGGAGTGGAAACACCATATATTTT TRBV5-5 . . TRBJ1-3
CSAGSFRNIQYF TGCAGTGCTGGTTCTTTTCGAAACATTCAGTACTTC TRBV20-1 many . TRBJ2-4
CASSQDRALSGNTIYF TGCGCCAGCAGCCAAGACAGGGCCCTCTCTGGAAACACCATATATTTT TRBV4-3 . . TRBJ1-3
CSAPGGGGHTDTQYF TGCAGTGCTCCCGGGGGCGGGGGCCACACGGATACGCAGTATTTT TRBV20-1 . . TRBJ2-3
CASTPPGQTYEQYF TGTGCCAGCACTCCGCCGGGACAGACCTACGAGCAGTACTTC TRBV28 few TRBD1 TRBJ2-7
CASSLGWRGPLLYTQYF TGTGCCAGCAGCTTAGGTTGGCGGGGGCCCCTTTTGTATACGCAGTATTTT TRBV7-2 . . TRBJ2-3
CAISGWSGNQPQHF TGTGCCATCAGTGGTTGGAGTGGCAATCAGCCCCAGCATTTT TRBV10-3 . . TRBJ1-5
CASTSDSPYGYTF TGTGCCAGCACCAGCGACAGTCCCTATGGCTACACCTTC TRBV12-3/TRBV12-4 many . TRBJ1-2
CASSLAGQGASGANVLTF TGTGCCAGCAGCTTGGCGGGACAGGGGGCTTCTGGGGCCAACGTCCTGACTTTC TRBV5-4 . TRBD1 TRBJ2-6
CASSQTGIGETQYF TGTGCCAGCAGCCAAACAGGGATTGGGGAGACCCAGTACTTC TRBV12-3/TRBV12-4 many . TRBJ2-5
CASSLARPNTGELFF TGTGCCAGCAGTTTGGCCAGACCGAACACCGGGGAGCTGTTTTTT TRBV12-3/TRBV12-4 . . TRBJ2-2
CSARGLAGGEYNEQFF TGCAGTGCTAGAGGACTAGCGGGGGGGGAATACAATGAGCAGTTCTTC TRBV20-1 few TRBD2 TRBJ2-1
CASSQDSRIWVYGYTF TGCGCCAGCAGCCAAGATTCCAGGATTTGGGTCTATGGCTACACCTTC TRBV4-3 few . TRBJ1-2
CASRLTRGETQYF TGTGCCAGCAGACTCACTAGGGGGGAGACCCAGTACTTC TRBV2 few . TRBJ2-5
CASSLWRPSGDTDTQYF TGTGCCAGCAGTTTATGGAGGCCTAGCGGAGACACAGATACGCAGTATTTT TRBV28 few TRBD2 TRBJ2-3
CASSQAGTEKQETQYF TGCGCCAGCAGCCAAGCCGGGACAGAAAAGCAAGAGACCCAGTACTTC TRBV4-1 . TRBD1 TRBJ2-5
CASRQQLATDTQYF TGTGCCAGCCGACAGCAGTTGGCCACAGATACGCAGTATTTT TRBV11-2 . . TRBJ2-3
CASSESGGEEAFF TGTGCCAGCAGTGAATCAGGGGGCGAGGAAGCTTTCTTT TRBV25-1 . TRBD1 TRBJ1-1
CATSDLPIYEQYF TGTGCCACCAGTGATTTACCTATCTACGAGCAGTACTTC TRBV24-1 many . TRBJ2-7
CASSLAGPQHF TGTGCCAGCAGTTTGGCCGGGCCCCAGCATTTT TRBV6-2/TRBV6-3 many . TRBJ1-5
CASDERGGGDTQYF TGTGCCAGCGACGAGCGGGGGGGGGGAGATACGCAGTATTTT TRBV7-2 . TRBD2 TRBJ2-3
CASSPSPETQYF TGTGCCAGCAGTCCATCTCCGGAGACCCAGTACTTC TRBV6-2/TRBV6-3 many . TRBJ2-5
CASSLLSRGSNSPLHF TGTGCCAGCAGCCTACTCTCCAGGGGGTCTAATTCACCCCTCCACTTT TRBV7-9 . TRBD1 TRBJ1-6
CASSPGRGFSYEQYF TGTGCCAGCTCTCCCGGACGGGGATTCTCCTACGAGCAGTACTTC TRBV18 few . TRBJ2-7
CSAEERVDTQYF TGCAGTGCTGAAGAGCGTGTAGATACGCAGTATTTT TRBV20-1 . . TRBJ2-3
CASSIAGSGSGTQYF TGTGCCAGTAGTATAGCGGGGTCAGGAAGCGGTACGCAGTATTTT TRBV19 . . TRBJ2-3
CASSSGGASGDYEQYF TGCGCCAGCAGCTCGGGTGGGGCTAGCGGTGACTACGAGCAGTACTTC TRBV5-1 . TRBD2 TRBJ2-7